These T cell receptor beta chains were read from a single sample in a study of blood T cells in healthy people across ages. TCRdb redid the calling of the 5' RACE reads with MiXCR, one entry per CDR3 protein. This sample has about 830,000 distinct CDR3 sequences, with around 68% found just once. Sequencing was performed on blood. The receptors originated from a man younger than 40 in good health. The CDR3 runs from the conserved cysteine through the conserved F or W. The order of the fields is CDR3 DNA, CDR3 protein, CDR3 length, J gene, V gene, clone size, D gene. D genes are given only for firm matches. The size entry is marked missing in some rows and otherwise reads once, few, many or a size class.

CDR3nt: TGCAGTGCTAGCTATCCCTTAAGCTCCTACAATGAGCAGTTCTTC
CDR3aa: CSASYPLSSYNEQFF
len: 15
j_gene: TRBJ2-1
v_gene: TRBV20-1
abundance: .
d_gene: .

CDR3nt: TGTGCCAGCAGTAGAGGGACGGTTACCTACGAGCAGTACTTC
CDR3aa: CASSRGTVTYEQYF
len: 14
j_gene: TRBJ2-7
v_gene: TRBV6-1
abundance: .
d_gene: .

CDR3nt: TGCGCCAGCAGCCCGTGGTCCGGGAGCGAGCAGTACTTC
CDR3aa: CASSPWSGSEQYF
len: 13
j_gene: TRBJ2-7
v_gene: TRBV4-3
abundance: .
d_gene: .

CDR3nt: TGTGCCAGCAGCTTACAGCGGGAGAGCCACACAGATACGCAGTATTTT
CDR3aa: CASSLQRESHTDTQYF
len: 16
j_gene: TRBJ2-3
v_gene: TRBV11-2
abundance: .
d_gene: TRBD2

CDR3nt: TGTGCCACCAGTGCTACAGGGATGGGTCTCAATCAGCCCCAGCATTTT
CDR3aa: CATSATGMGLNQPQHF
len: 16
j_gene: TRBJ1-5
v_gene: TRBV24-1
abundance: few
d_gene: .

CDR3nt: TGCAGCGTAGGACAGGGGTTCGATCAGCCCCAGCATTTT
CDR3aa: CSVGQGFDQPQHF
len: 13
j_gene: TRBJ1-5
v_gene: TRBV29-1
abundance: .
d_gene: TRBD1

CDR3nt: TGTGCCAGCAGTCCTCCGGGGCGTTCACCCCTCCACTTT
CDR3aa: CASSPPGRSPLHF
len: 13
j_gene: TRBJ1-6
v_gene: TRBV28
abundance: .
d_gene: .

CDR3nt: TGCGCCAGCAGCCCCCAAGGGAGGACAGGGAGTACTGAAGCTTTCTTT
CDR3aa: CASSPQGRTGSTEAFF
len: 16
j_gene: TRBJ1-1
v_gene: TRBV4-3
abundance: few
d_gene: TRBD1

CDR3nt: TGCAGTGCTAGAGATTTCAAGCGGGGCCCAGATACGCAGTATTTT
CDR3aa: CSARDFKRGPDTQYF
len: 15
j_gene: TRBJ2-3
v_gene: TRBV20-1
abundance: .
d_gene: TRBD2

CDR3nt: TGTGCCAGCAGTCCCCGGGACGGAGGAATTTACAATGAGCAGTTCTTC
CDR3aa: CASSPRDGGIYNEQFF
len: 16
j_gene: TRBJ2-1
v_gene: TRBV28
abundance: .
d_gene: .

CDR3nt: TGCGCCAGCAGCCAAGAGGGACGAACGGGTCAGTTCTTC
CDR3aa: CASSQEGRTGQFF
len: 13
j_gene: TRBJ2-1
v_gene: TRBV4-3
abundance: .
d_gene: .

CDR3nt: TGCAGTGCTAGAGCCCCGAGGACTTCAAAGCCCCAGCATTTT
CDR3aa: CSARAPRTSKPQHF
len: 14
j_gene: TRBJ1-5
v_gene: TRBV20-1
abundance: .
d_gene: .

CDR3nt: TGTGCCAGCAGTTTAGCCCCCGGGACTCTTTTTCTTTCCCTCCACTTT
CDR3aa: CASSLAPGTLFLSLHF
len: 16
j_gene: TRBJ1-6
v_gene: TRBV27
abundance: .
d_gene: .

CDR3nt: TGCAGTGCTAGAAAGGGGCTCCTAGCAGGGGGTCCGAGGCAGACCCAGTACTTC
CDR3aa: CSARKGLLAGGPRQTQYF
len: 18
j_gene: TRBJ2-5
v_gene: TRBV20-1
abundance: .
d_gene: TRBD1

CDR3nt: TGCAGCGCTGGACAGGGGGGCTCCTACGAGCAGTACTTC
CDR3aa: CSAGQGGSYEQYF
len: 13
j_gene: TRBJ2-7
v_gene: TRBV29-1
abundance: few
d_gene: TRBD1

CDR3nt: TGTGCCAGCAGTTTATTGATAGGCACAGGGAATAATTCACCCCTCCACTTT
CDR3aa: CASSLLIGTGNNSPLHF
len: 17
j_gene: TRBJ1-6
v_gene: TRBV12-3/TRBV12-4
abundance: .
d_gene: .

CDR3nt: TGTGCCAGCTCAAGGCGGGGGGGGGACAATGAGCAGTTCTTC
CDR3aa: CASSRRGGDNEQFF
len: 14
j_gene: TRBJ2-1
v_gene: TRBV7-9
abundance: .
d_gene: TRBD2

CDR3nt: TGTGCCAGCAGTTATGGGGGACCGAACACCGGGGAGCTGTTTTTT
CDR3aa: CASSYGGPNTGELFF
len: 15
j_gene: TRBJ2-2
v_gene: TRBV6-5
abundance: .
d_gene: .

CDR3nt: TGTGCCAGCAGCTTAGGGACAGGGCATGGCTATGGCTACACCTTC
CDR3aa: CASSLGTGHGYGYTF
len: 15
j_gene: TRBJ1-2
v_gene: TRBV7-9
abundance: once
d_gene: TRBD1

CDR3nt: TGCGCCAGCAGCCCTGGGACTCTCTTCACAGATACGCAGTATTTT
CDR3aa: CASSPGTLFTDTQYF
len: 15
j_gene: TRBJ2-3
v_gene: TRBV5-1
abundance: once
d_gene: .

CDR3nt: TGCAGTGCTAGTCCTGCGGCAAACACCGGGGAGCTGTTTTTT
CDR3aa: CSASPAANTGELFF
len: 14
j_gene: TRBJ2-2
v_gene: TRBV20-1
abundance: .
d_gene: .

CDR3nt: TGTGCCAGCAGCTTATCACAGGTCATCGATACGCAGTATTTT
CDR3aa: CASSLSQVIDTQYF
len: 14
j_gene: TRBJ2-3
v_gene: TRBV7-2
abundance: few
d_gene: .

CDR3nt: TGTGCCAGCACCCCAGGCGGGGTTTATGAGCAGTTCTTC
CDR3aa: CASTPGGVYEQFF
len: 13
j_gene: TRBJ2-1
v_gene: TRBV6-2/TRBV6-3
abundance: .
d_gene: .

CDR3nt: TGTGCCAGCAGTTTAGCTGCAGGGCCGACCTACGAGCAGTACTTC
CDR3aa: CASSLAAGPTYEQYF
len: 15
j_gene: TRBJ2-7
v_gene: TRBV12-3/TRBV12-4
abundance: .
d_gene: .

CDR3nt: TGTGCCAGCAGTTTTGGGGGAGCGGGGCAGACCCAGTACTTC
CDR3aa: CASSFGGAGQTQYF
len: 14
j_gene: TRBJ2-5
v_gene: TRBV12-3/TRBV12-4
abundance: many
d_gene: TRBD2

CDR3nt: TGTGCCAGCAGTTACTCGAAGGAGGGGAGCGACTATGGCTACACCTTC
CDR3aa: CASSYSKEGSDYGYTF
len: 16
j_gene: TRBJ1-2
v_gene: TRBV6-5
abundance: .
d_gene: .

CDR3nt: TGTGCCAGCAGTTTCGCCGGCAATCAGCCCCAGCATTTT
CDR3aa: CASSFAGNQPQHF
len: 13
j_gene: TRBJ1-5
v_gene: TRBV27
abundance: few
d_gene: .

CDR3nt: TGTGCCACCAGTGGTCCAGGGGGGAATCAGCCCCAGCATTTT
CDR3aa: CATSGPGGNQPQHF
len: 14
j_gene: TRBJ1-5
v_gene: TRBV24-1
abundance: .
d_gene: TRBD1

CDR3nt: TGTGCCAGCAGTCCCTTGACTAGCGGGGGTTCGGATGAGCAGTTCTTC
CDR3aa: CASSPLTSGGSDEQFF
len: 16
j_gene: TRBJ2-1
v_gene: TRBV28
abundance: .
d_gene: TRBD2